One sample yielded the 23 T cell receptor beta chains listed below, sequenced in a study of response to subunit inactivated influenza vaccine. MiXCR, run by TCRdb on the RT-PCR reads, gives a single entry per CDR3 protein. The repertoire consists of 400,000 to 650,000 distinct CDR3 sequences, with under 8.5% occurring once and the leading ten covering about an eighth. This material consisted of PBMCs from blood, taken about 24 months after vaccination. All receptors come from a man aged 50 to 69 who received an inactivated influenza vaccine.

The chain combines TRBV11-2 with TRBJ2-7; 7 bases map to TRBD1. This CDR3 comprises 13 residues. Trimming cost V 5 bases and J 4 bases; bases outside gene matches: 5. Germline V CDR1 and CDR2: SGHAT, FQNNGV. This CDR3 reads CASSKDRVYEQYF. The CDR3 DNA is TGTGCCAGCAGCAAAGACAGGGTGTACGAGCAGTACTTC.

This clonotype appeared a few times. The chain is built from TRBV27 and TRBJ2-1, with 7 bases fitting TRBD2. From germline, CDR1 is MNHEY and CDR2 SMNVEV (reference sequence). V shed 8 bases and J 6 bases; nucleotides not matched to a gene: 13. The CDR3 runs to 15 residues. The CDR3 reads CASSRRYSGGNEQFF. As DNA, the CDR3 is TGTGCCAGCTCGCGACGCTACTCGGGGGGCAATGAGCAGTTCTTC.

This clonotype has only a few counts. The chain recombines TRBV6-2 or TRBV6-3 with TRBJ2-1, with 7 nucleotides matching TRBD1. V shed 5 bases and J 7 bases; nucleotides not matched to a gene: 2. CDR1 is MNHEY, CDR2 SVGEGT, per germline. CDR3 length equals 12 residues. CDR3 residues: CASSKGANEQFF. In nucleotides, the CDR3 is TGTGCCAGCAGTAAGGGGGCGAATGAGCAGTTCTTC.

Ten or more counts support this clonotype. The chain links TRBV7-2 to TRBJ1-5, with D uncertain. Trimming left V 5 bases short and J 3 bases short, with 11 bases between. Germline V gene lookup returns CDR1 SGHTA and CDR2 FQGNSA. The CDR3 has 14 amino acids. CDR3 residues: CASSTDVNNQPQHF. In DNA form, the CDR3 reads TGTGCCAGCAGCACAGACGTAAACAATCAGCCCCAGCATTTT.

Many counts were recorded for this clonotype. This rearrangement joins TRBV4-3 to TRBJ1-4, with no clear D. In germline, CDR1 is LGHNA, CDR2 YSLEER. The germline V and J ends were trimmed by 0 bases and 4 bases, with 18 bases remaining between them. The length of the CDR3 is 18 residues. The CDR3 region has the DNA TGCGCCAGCAGCCAAGATGTGAGGAAGCCTTTTCTTAATGAAAAACTGTTTTTT. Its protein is CASSQDVRKPFLNEKLFF.

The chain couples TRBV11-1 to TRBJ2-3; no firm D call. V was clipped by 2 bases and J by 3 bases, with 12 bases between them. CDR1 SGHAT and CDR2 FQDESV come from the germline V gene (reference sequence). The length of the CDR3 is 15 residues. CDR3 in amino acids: CASSLTPDFTDTQYF. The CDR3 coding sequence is TGTGCCAGCAGCTTAACCCCTGACTTTACAGATACGCAGTATTTT. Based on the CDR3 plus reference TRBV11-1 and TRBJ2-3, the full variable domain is EAEVAQSPRYKITEKSQAVAFWCDPISGHATLYWYRQILGQGPELLVQFQDESVVDDSQLPKDRFSAERLKGVDSTLKIQPAELGDSAMYLCASSLTPDFTDTQYFGPGTRLTVL.

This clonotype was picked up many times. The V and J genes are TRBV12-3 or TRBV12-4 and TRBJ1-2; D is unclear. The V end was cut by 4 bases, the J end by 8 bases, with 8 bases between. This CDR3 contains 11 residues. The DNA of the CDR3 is TGTGCCAGCAGTTCGAGGGTCGGCTACACCTTC. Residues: CASSSRVGYTF.

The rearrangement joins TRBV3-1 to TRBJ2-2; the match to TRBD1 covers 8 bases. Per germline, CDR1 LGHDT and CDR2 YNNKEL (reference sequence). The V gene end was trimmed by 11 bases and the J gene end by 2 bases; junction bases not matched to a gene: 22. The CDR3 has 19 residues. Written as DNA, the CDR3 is TGTGCCTGCTGGGCCGGGACAGGAAATGTTGCCAGAAACACCGGGGAGCTGTTTTTT. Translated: CACWAGTGNVARNTGELFF.

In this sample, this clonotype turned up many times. Written as DNA, the CDR3 is TGCGCCAGCAGCTTGGCTCCGACACAGGTCGATGAGCAGTTCTTC. Encoded protein: CASSLAPTQVDEQFF. The chain uses TRBV5-1 and TRBJ2-1; possible D gene TRBD1, 5 bases. Germline V gives CDR1 SGHRS, CDR2 YFSETQ. The CDR3 loop spans 15 amino acids. The ends were cut back, 0 bases at V and 8 bases at J, with 15 bases in the middle.

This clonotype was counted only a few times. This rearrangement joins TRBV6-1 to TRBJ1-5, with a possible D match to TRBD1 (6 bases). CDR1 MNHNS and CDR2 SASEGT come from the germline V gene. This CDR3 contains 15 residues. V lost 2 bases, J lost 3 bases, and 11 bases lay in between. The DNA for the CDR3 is TGTGCCAGCAGTGAAATAGGGGGAATCAATCAGCCCCAGCATTTT. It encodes CASSEIGGINQPQHF.

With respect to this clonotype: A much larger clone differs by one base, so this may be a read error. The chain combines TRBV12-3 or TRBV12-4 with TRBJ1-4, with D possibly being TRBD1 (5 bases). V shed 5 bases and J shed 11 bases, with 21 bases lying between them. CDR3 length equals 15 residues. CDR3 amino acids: CASSGTGLAGDKLFF. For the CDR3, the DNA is TGTGCCAGCAGTGGTACGGGACTAGCGGGTGATAAACTGTTTTTT.

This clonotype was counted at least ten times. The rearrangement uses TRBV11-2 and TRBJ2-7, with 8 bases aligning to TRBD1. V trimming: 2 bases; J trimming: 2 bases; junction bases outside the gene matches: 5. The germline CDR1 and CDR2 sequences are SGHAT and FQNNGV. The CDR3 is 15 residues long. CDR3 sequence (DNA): TGTGCCAGCAGCTTACTTGCGACAGGGGCCTACGAGCAGTACTTC. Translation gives CASSLLATGAYEQYF.

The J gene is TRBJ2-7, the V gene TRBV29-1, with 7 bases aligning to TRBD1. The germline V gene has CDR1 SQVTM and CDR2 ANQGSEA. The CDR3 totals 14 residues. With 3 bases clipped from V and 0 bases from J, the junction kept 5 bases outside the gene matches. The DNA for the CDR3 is TGCAGCGTTGAGACCAGGGACAGCTCCTACGAGCAGTACTTC. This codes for CSVETRDSSYEQYF.

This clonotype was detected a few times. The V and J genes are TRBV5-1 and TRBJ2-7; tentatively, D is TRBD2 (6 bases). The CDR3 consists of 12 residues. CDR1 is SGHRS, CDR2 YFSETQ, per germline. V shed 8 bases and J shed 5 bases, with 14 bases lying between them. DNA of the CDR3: TGCGCCAGTTCGGAGGGGTACCACGAGCAGTACTTC. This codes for CASSEGYHEQYF.

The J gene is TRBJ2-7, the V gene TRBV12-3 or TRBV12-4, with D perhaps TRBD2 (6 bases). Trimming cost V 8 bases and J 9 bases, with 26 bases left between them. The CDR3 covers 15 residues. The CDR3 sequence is CASSSAGMTHVGQYF. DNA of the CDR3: TGTGCCAGCTCCTCGGCGGGAATGACCCATGTGGGGCAGTACTTC.

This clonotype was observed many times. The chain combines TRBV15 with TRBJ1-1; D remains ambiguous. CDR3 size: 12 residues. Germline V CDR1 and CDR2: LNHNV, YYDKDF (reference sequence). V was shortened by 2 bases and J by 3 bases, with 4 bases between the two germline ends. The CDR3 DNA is TGTGCCACCAGCAGACAGGACACTGAAGCTTTCTTT. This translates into CATSRQDTEAFF.

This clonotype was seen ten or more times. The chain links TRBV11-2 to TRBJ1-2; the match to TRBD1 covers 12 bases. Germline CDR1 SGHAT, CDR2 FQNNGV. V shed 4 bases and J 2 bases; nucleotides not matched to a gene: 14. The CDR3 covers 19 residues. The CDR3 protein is CASSSSPYRDRGRNYGYTF. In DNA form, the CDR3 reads TGTGCCAGCAGCTCCTCTCCCTACCGGGACAGGGGGCGAAACTATGGCTACACCTTC.

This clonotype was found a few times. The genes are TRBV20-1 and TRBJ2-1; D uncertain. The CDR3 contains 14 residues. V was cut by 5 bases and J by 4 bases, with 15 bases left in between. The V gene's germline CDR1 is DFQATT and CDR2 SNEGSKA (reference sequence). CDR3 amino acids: CSALPTAKYNEQFF. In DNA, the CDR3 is TGCAGTGCTCTCCCAACGGCGAAGTACAATGAGCAGTTCTTC.

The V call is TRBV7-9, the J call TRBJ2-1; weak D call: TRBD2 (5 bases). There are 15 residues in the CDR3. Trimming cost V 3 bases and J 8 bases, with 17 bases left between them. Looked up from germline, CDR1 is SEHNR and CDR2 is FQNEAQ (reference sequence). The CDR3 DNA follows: TGTGCCAGCAGCTTTGGCAGCGGCAGAGTCGATGAGCAGTTCTTC. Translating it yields CASSFGSGRVDEQFF.

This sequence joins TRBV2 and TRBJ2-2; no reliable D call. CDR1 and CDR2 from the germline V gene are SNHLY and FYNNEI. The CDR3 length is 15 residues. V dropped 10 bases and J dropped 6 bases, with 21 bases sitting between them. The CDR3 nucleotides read TGTGCCAACGCGGTCGGAAGGTTAGGAGCCGGGGAGCTGTTTTTT. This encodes CANAVGRLGAGELFF.

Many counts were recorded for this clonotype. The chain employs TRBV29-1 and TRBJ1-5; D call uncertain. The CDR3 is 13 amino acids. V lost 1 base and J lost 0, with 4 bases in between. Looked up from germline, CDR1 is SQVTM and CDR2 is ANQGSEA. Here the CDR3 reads CSVEVNSNQPQHF. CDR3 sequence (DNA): TGCAGCGTTGAAGTAAATAGCAATCAGCCCCAGCATTTT.

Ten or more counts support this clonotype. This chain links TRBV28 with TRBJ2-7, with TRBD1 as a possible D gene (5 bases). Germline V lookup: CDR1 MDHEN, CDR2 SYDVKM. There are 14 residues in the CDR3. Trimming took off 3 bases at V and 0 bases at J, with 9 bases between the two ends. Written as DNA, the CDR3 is TGTGCCAGCAGTTTCCGGCAGGGCTCCTACGAGCAGTACTTC. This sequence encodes CASSFRQGSYEQYF.

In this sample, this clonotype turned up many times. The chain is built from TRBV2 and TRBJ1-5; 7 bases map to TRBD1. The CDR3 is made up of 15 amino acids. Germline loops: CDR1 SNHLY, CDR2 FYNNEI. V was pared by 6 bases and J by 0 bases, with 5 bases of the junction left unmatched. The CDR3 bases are TGTGCCAGCAGGGGGACAGAGCATAGCAATCAGCCCCAGCATTTT. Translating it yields CASRGTEHSNQPQHF.